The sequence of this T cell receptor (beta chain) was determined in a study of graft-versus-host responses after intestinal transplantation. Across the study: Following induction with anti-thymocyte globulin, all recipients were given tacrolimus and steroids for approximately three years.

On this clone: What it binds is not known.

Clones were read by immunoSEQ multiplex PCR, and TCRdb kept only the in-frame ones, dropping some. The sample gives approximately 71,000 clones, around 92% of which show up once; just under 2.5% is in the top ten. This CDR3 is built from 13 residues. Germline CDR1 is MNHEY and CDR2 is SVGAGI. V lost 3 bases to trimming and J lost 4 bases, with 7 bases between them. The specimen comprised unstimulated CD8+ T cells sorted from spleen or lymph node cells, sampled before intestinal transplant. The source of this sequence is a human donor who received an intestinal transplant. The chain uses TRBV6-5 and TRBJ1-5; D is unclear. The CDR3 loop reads CASSYATNQPQHF. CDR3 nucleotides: TGTGCCAGCAGTTATGCGACAAATCAGCCCCAGCATTTT.